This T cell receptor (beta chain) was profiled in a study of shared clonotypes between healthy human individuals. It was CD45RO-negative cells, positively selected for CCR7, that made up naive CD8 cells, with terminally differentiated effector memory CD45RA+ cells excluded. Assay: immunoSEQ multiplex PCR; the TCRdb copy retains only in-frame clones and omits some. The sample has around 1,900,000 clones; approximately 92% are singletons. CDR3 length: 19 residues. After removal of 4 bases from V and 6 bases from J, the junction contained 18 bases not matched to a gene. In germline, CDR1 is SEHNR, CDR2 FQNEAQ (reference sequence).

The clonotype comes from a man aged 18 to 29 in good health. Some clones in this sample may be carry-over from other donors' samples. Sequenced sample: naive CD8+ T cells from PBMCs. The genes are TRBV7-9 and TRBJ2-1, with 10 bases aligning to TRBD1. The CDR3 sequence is CASSSQRTGGTRSSNEQFF. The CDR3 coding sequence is TGTGCCAGCAGCTCCCAAAGGACAGGGGGGACTAGGTCAAGCAATGAGCAGTTCTTC.